This T cell receptor (beta chain) was captured in a study of blood T cell repertoires in COVID-19 (dated by TCRdb to 2020 to 2022). With respect to the entire study: Samples covering the acute and convalescent phases of COVID-19 were provided by collaborators in the United States, Italy and Spain. The prospective study material was composed of cDNA or gDNA derived from T cells, B-cell-depleted T cells, or PBMCs. Subjects who had been exposed to COVID-19, were actively infected with it, or had recovered from it provided the deeply sampled blood TCRbeta repertoires that made up the dataset. The repertoires were released in a freely available public database intended as a resource for research on the immune response to SARS-CoV-2. Samples came from the ongoing ImmuneRACE study (first 160 participants) plus 1,254 subjects from 6 global collaborators. A de-identified subject ID, COVID-19 status, age in years and sex were almost always included in the sample metadata. Where available, HLA class I and class II types were taken from metadata supplied by the sample provider and were not determined by assay-based typing. The full study reports these points: How much clinical and demographic metadata was included differed by source and by participant, and the metadata was provided uncurated.

A distance of 12 bases separates the germline ends of V and J, which lose 3 bases and 6 bases respectively. The CDR3, cysteine through phenylalanine, is 14 amino acids long. The only DNA kept is the CDR3, 42 bases in frame from the first base. Based on the germline V gene (reference sequence), the CDR1 and CDR2 sequences are LNHNV and YYDKDF. Concerning this clone: Which antigen it targets is not known. Per-base qualities were not stored, and no clone one base away is much larger.

TCRbeta CDR3 regions were amplified from genomic DNA by means of the immunoSEQ Assay, a bias-controlled multiplex PCR. In the original analysis: The number of nucleated cells in each sample was estimated from the amplification of reference gene primers within the assay. To quantify the absolute abundance of each unique TCRbeta CDR3 rearrangement, sequence reads were collapsed and filtered. Productive Simpson clonality was computed per sample as the square root of Simpson's diversity index over productive rearrangements. TCRdb mirrors the immuneACCESS table, restricted to in-frame sequences. Some clones are absent from its copies; in checked studies, under half trace to an unresolved V gene, and the reason for the others is unknown. The DNA was the basis for D and trimming; V, J and clone size are from that table. This sample holds roughly 430,000 clones; roughly 87% were observed only once. Together, the top ten hold about 2.1% of the sample.

Enrolling through a virtual design, the prospective study's participants ranged in age from roughly 18 to 90 years and lived across roughly 23 United States geographic areas. In the prospective study, cohorts were assigned on the basis of participant-reported clinical history obtained from a screening survey and a study questionnaire. In the prospective study, mobile phlebotomists collected whole blood, serum and a nasopharyngeal or oropharyngeal swab from each participant. Prospective study participants could optionally give additional blood draws and questionnaires over an approximately 2-month period. Before DNA extraction, blood samples from the prospective study were shipped at room temperature or frozen.

The TCR comes from a woman in her forties with acute COVID-19. The rearrangement joined TRBV15 to TRBJ1-5, with TRBD1 perhaps the D gene, on 6 matching bases. Input material: PBMCs or T cells enriched from blood (not recorded which). The nucleotide sequence reads as follows: TGTGCCACCAGCAGTACAGGGTCAGGTCAGCCCCAGCATTTT. The resulting protein is CATSSTGSGQPQHF.